These 4 T cell receptor beta chains were all obtained from the same sample, sequenced in a study of T cells in Graves' hyperthyroidism and ophthalmopathy (dated by TCRdb to the late 2010s). The protocol used for the library was multiplex PCR. Sequencing was performed on an Illumina HiSeq 2000. Amplification of TCR beta CDR3 regions was carried out from RNA transcripts. For the first round of RT-PCR on the TCR CDR3, the HTBI primer set was used together with the Qiagen OneStep RT-PCR kit. TCRdb reworked the public reads: Q25 trimming with fastp, MiXCR clone assembly, productive beta chains retained. Rows merge per CDR3 protein into single entries with the most common DNA and genes. The sample table records under 400,000 distinct CDR3 sequences; less than 15% of these occur just once. The ten largest clonotypes hold around 9.2% of the sample. The sample comprised blood. All receptors derive from a woman younger than 30 with Graves' hyperthyroidism.

This clonotype has only a few counts. This chain links TRBV15 with TRBJ1-4; tentatively, D is TRBD1 (5 bases). CDR3 size: 17 residues. Germline CDR1 and CDR2: LNHNV and YYDKDF (reference sequence). V gave up 2 bases and J gave up 1 base, with 14 bases separating them. The CDR3 sequence: CATSRSSIRVTNEKLFF. CDR3 nucleotide sequence: TGTGCCACCAGCAGATCCTCCATCAGGGTAACTAATGAAAAACTGTTTTTT.

As concerns this clonotype: A much larger clonotype is one base distant, so this may be a read error. This chain uses TRBV9 with TRBJ2-3; D is ambiguous. Trimming took off 0 bases at V and 4 bases at J, with 9 bases between the two ends. From germline, CDR1 is SGDLS and CDR2 YYNGEE. This CDR3 is 14 amino acids long. CDR3 sequence reads: CASSVVQHADTQYF. The CDR3, as DNA: TGTGCCAGCAGCGTAGTACAGCACGCAGATACGCAGTATTTT.

This clonotype appeared many times. At one of its ends the junction is not consistent with the germline gene, which may arise from a read error. The chain carries TRBV20-1 and TRBJ1-5; D gene uncertain. CDR1 DFQATT and CDR2 SNEGSKA come from the germline V gene (reference sequence). The CDR3 totals 12 residues. The CDR3 loop is CSARVSNQPQHF. The CDR3 DNA reads as TGCAGTGCGAGAGTTAGCAATCAGCCCCAGCATTTT.

Ten or more counts support this clonotype. V is TRBV20-1 and J is TRBJ2-3; D remains unclear. CDR3 length: 15 residues. V lost 6 bases and J lost 5, with 21 bases in between. CDR1 DFQATT and CDR2 SNEGSKA come from the germline V gene (reference sequence). The CDR3 DNA follows: TGCAGTGCGATCATGCGCCAGCCCCTAGGAGATACGCAGTATTTT. Amino acids: CSAIMRQPLGDTQYF.